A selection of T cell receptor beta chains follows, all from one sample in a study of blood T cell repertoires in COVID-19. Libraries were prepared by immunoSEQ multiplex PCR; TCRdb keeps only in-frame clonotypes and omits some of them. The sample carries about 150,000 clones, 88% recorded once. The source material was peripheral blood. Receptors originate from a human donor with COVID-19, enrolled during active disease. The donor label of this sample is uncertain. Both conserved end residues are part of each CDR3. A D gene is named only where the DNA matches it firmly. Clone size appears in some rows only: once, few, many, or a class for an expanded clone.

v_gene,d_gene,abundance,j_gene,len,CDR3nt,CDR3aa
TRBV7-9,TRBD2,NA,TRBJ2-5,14,TGTGCCAGCAGCTTTCTAGCGGACCAAGAGACCCAGTACTTC,CASSFLADQETQYF
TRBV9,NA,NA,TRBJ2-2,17,TGTGCCAGCAGCCACTCCAGGGGATACGGTACCAACGGGGAGCTGTTTTTT,CASSHSRGYGTNGELFF
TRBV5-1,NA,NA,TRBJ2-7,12,TGCGCCAGCAGCTTAACAGGGAAAGAGCAGTACTTC,CASSLTGKEQYF
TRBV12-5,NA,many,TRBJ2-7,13,TGTGCTAGTGGTACCGACAGCGCCTACGAGCAGTACTTC,CASGTDSAYEQYF
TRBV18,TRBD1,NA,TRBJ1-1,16,TGTGCCAGCTCACCGGACAGGAGACTTATGAACACTGAAGCTTTCTTT,CASSPDRRLMNTEAFF
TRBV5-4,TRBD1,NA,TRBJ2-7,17,TGTGCCAGCAGCTTGCTAGGGGGCCCCCGGGGTTCCTACGAGCAGTACTTC,CASSLLGGPRGSYEQYF
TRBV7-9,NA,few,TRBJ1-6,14,TGTGCCAGCAGCCCGGACAGTAATTTTTCACCCCTCCACTTT,CASSPDSNFSPLHF
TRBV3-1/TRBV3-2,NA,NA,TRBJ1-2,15,TGTGCCAGCAGCCAAGACGGGGTAGAGACCTATGGCTACACCTTC,CASSQDGVETYGYTF
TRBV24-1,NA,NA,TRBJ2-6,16,TGTGCCACCAGTGATGCCACAGCCTCTGGGGCCAACGTCCTGACTTTC,CATSDATASGANVLTF
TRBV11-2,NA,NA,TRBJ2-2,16,TGTGCCAGCAGCTTAGTGGCTAGCCTGACCCCCGGGGAGCTGTTTTTT,CASSLVASLTPGELFF